This T cell receptor (beta chain) was retrieved from a study of blood T cell repertoires in COVID-19. Looking at the study overall: T cells, B-cell-depleted T cells, or PBMCs provided the cDNA or gDNA that served as material.

As originally analysed: Researchers report that nucleated cell counts were estimated from reference gene primer amplification. Generated by immunoSEQ multiplex PCR, the TCRdb table keeps only in-frame clones and is missing some. From that table come the V and J calls and clone size; the DNA was used to work out D and trimming. The sample carries some 250,000 clones, approximately 82% recorded once. CDR1 and CDR2 from the germline V gene are GTSNPN and SVGIG (reference sequence). The trim removed 3 bases at V and 6 bases at J, leaving 10 bases unmatched. CDR3 length: 14 residues. This receptor was identified in a woman in her late teens or twenties with acute or convalescent COVID-19. The material sequenced was peripheral blood. The chain has TRBV30 and TRBJ2-7, with TRBD1 matching over 8 bases. CDR3 amino acids: CAWRRRDRSSEQYF. For the CDR3, the DNA is TGTGCCTGGAGGCGAAGGGACAGGTCGAGCGAGCAGTACTTC. The full variable domain, with the rest looked up from reference TRBV30 and TRBJ2-7, is SQTIHQWPATLVQPVGSPLSLECTVEGTSNPNLYWYRQAAGRGLQLLFYSVGIGQISSEVPQNLSASRPQDRQFILSSKKLLLSDSGFYLCAWRRRDRSSEQYFGPGTRLTVT.